This T cell receptor beta chain came from a study of blood T cell repertoires in COVID-19. The CDR3 covers 17 residues. Germline loops: CDR1 SNHLY, CDR2 FYNNEI. With V trimmed by 1 base and J by 4 bases, 7 bases remained unmatched. This table comes from immunoSEQ multiplex PCR, and its TCRdb copy is limited to in-frame clones, with some not included. The repertoire holds 280,000 or so clones, with roughly 80% as singletons. This TCR derives from a woman between 45 and 60 years old who had recovered from COVID-19. The sequenced sample consisted of peripheral blood. The rearrangement uses TRBV2 and TRBJ2-2; 9 bases align to TRBD1. In nucleotides, the CDR3 is TGTGCCAGCAGTGAAGGGGGACAGGGCTCGGTCACCGGGGAGCTGTTTTTT. It translates to CASSEGGQGSVTGELFF.